A single sample gave rise to the 9 T cell receptor beta chains below, sequenced in a study of cytomegalovirus exposure and HLA in healthy donors. PCR involved 60 Vbeta and 13 Jbeta primers. Data came from immunoSEQ multiplex PCR; TCRdb stores just in-frame clones and leaves some out. The sample includes some 190,000 clones, about 85% of them seen just once. The sequenced sample was PBMCs. The receptors derive from a boy between 2 and 10 years old in good health and CMV-seronegative.

The CDR3 loop is CASSQGGVGYTF. The CDR3, as DNA: TGTGCCAGCAGCCAGGGCGGGGTCGGCTACACCTTC. The chain recombines TRBV27 with TRBJ1-2; D might be TRBD1 (5 bases). The CDR3 spans 12 residues. Germline-derived CDR1 and CDR2 are MNHEY and SMNVEV (reference sequence). Trimming left V 6 bases short and J 8 bases short, with 13 bases between.

The rearrangement uses TRBV28 and TRBJ2-3, with D perhaps matching TRBD2 (5 bases). CDR1 is MDHEN, CDR2 SYDVKM, per germline. Trimming removed 10 bases from V and 5 bases from J, with 13 bases in between. There are 12 residues in the CDR3. The CDR3 DNA is TGTGCCACCCGGGCCGGGATAGATACGCAGTATTTT. It is translated as CATRAGIDTQYF.

J is TRBJ2-7 and V is TRBV5-1; 7 bases match TRBD1. CDR3 size: 12 residues. J gave up 5 bases and V 1 base, and 0 bases lay outside the gene matches. Germline CDR1 and CDR2: SGHRS and YFSETQ. Here the CDR3 DNA reads TGCGCCAGCAGCTTGACAGGGGACGAGCAGTACTTC. Its translation is CASSLTGDEQYF.

V and J are TRBV5-1 and TRBJ2-2; 7 bases map to TRBD1. Germline V gene lookup returns CDR1 SGHRS and CDR2 YFSETQ. V lost 2 bases to trimming and J lost 4 bases; unmatched junction nucleotides: 8. This CDR3 has 16 amino acids. The CDR3 protein is CASSLKGAGGTGELFF. In nucleotides, the CDR3 is TGCGCCAGCAGCTTAAAGGGGGCCGGAGGCACCGGGGAGCTGTTTTTT.

V and J are TRBV5-5 and TRBJ1-2; weak D call: TRBD1 (5 bases). The CDR3 is 15 amino acids. Germline V lookup: CDR1 SGHKS, CDR2 YYEKEE (reference sequence). The germline V and J ends were trimmed by 1 base and 6 bases, with 16 bases remaining between them. Written as DNA, the CDR3 is TGTGCCAGCAGCTTGTTTCAGGGTGTGACGGATGGCTACACCTTC. As protein: CASSLFQGVTDGYTF.

This clone was counted once. V and J are TRBV4-2 and TRBJ2-5, with TRBD2 identical over 8 bases. V trimming: 1 base; J trimming: 5 bases; junction bases outside the gene matches: 6. Germline V gene sequence: CDR1 LGHNA, CDR2 YNFKEQ. The CDR3 runs to 15 residues. The CDR3 DNA reads as TGTGCCAGCAGCCAAGGCTCGGGAGGGATCGAGACCCAGTACTTC. It encodes CASSQGSGGIETQYF.

The V and J genes are TRBV4-1 and TRBJ1-2, with no clear D. The V gene lost 0 bases and the J gene lost 7 bases, with 15 bases spanning the gap. CDR3 length: 15 residues. Germline values: CDR1 MGHRA, CDR2 YSYEKL. This CDR3 reads CASSQDPGGRGGYTF. Here the CDR3 DNA reads TGCGCCAGCAGCCAAGATCCTGGAGGGCGGGGTGGCTACACCTTC.

The chain is built from TRBV5-4 and TRBJ2-3; 9 nucleotides line up with TRBD2. Germline CDR1 is SGHNT and CDR2 is YYREEE (reference sequence). Losses at the gene ends were 7 bases for V and 1 base for J; bases not matched to a gene: 10. The CDR3 consists of 16 residues. The CDR3: CASGGGGGLGTDTQYF. CDR3 bases: TGTGCCAGCGGGGGCGGGGGGGGCCTTGGCACAGATACGCAGTATTTT.

The rearrangement uses TRBV10-3 and TRBJ1-6; D is possibly TRBD1 (6 bases). CDR1 is ENHRY and CDR2 is SYGVKD in the germline V gene. V was cut by 6 bases and J by 7 bases, with 13 bases left in between. CDR3 size: 14 residues. In DNA, the CDR3 is TGTGCCATCAGGTCACAGGGAGAGAATTCACCCCTCCACTTT. Protein sequence: CAIRSQGENSPLHF.